Listed below are T cell receptor beta chains from one sample, sequenced in a study of T cells in tumors after PD-1 blockade. TCRdb keeps only in-frame clones here, not all; method: immunoSEQ multiplex PCR. The profile shows tens of thousands of clones, approximately 79% of them singletons. This specimen consisted of PBMCs, obtained before anti-PD-1 therapy. The receptors derive from a human donor with advanced basal cell or squamous cell carcinoma (not recorded which). CDR3s include the opening cysteine and the closing phenylalanine or tryptophan. D genes are given only for firm matches. Rows give clone size only sometimes, using once, few, many, or a class for an expanded clone.

- TRBJ1-1 - TRBV6-2/TRBV6-3 TGTGCCAGCAGTGACTCCTTAGGGTCTCGGAACACTGAAGCTTTCTTT CASSDSLGSRNTEAFF
TRBD1 TRBJ1-2 few TRBV19 TGTGCCAGTAGCCCCCTGACAGGGGAGAATGGCTACACCTTC CASSPLTGENGYTF
TRBD1 TRBJ2-7 - TRBV7-8 TGTGCCAGCAGCCCGACCGGGACAGGGGGTTTCCACGAGCAGTACTTC CASSPTGTGGFHEQYF
TRBD2 TRBJ2-1 - TRBV19 TGTGCCAGTAGTATAGGGGGCGGGAGTTGGGTCAATGAGCAGTTCTTC CASSIGGGSWVNEQFF
TRBD1 TRBJ1-1 - TRBV5-1 TGCGCCAGCACAAAAGGGGGCGCGGACACTGAAGCTTTCTTT CASTKGGADTEAFF
- TRBJ2-6 - TRBV5-1 TGCGCCAGCAGCTTGGACGGGGTCGGGGCCAACGTCCTGACTTTC CASSLDGVGANVLTF
TRBD2 TRBJ2-7 - TRBV19 TGTGCCAGTAGTACTAGCGGGGGGAACTACGAGCAGTACTTC CASSTSGGNYEQYF
- TRBJ2-1 - TRBV5-6 TGTGCCAGCAGCCCGGACTTTGGGGGGAATGAGCAGTTCTTC CASSPDFGGNEQFF
TRBD2 TRBJ2-2 few TRBV5-1 TGCGCCAGCAGCGGGACTAGCGGGGGCACCGGGGAGCTGTTTTTT CASSGTSGGTGELFF
- TRBJ2-3 once TRBV28 TGTGCCAGCTGCGCCGAGGGTGGGCGGTACACAGATACGCAGTATTTT CASCAEGGRYTDTQYF
- TRBJ2-1 - TRBV19 TGTGCCAGTAGTATTCCCCCGGGAGCGGAGGCCTACAATGAGCAGTTCTTC CASSIPPGAEAYNEQFF
TRBD1 TRBJ2-7 - TRBV2 TGTGCCAGCAGTGAAGCCGGGACAGGGTCCGGGTACGAGCAGTACTTC CASSEAGTGSGYEQYF
TRBD1 TRBJ2-7 - TRBV11-3 TGTGCCAGCAGCTTAGAAAACCGACAGGGGAGCTACGAGCAGTACTTC CASSLENRQGSYEQYF
- TRBJ2-3 - TRBV18 TGTGCCAGCTCACTCATAGGCCTACGGGGCACAGATACGCAGTATTTT CASSLIGLRGTDTQYF
- TRBJ1-1 once TRBV6-5 TGTGCCAGCAGGTTGGATCTGAACACTGAAGCTTTCTTT CASRLDLNTEAFF
- TRBJ2-4 once TRBV11-3 TGTGCCAGCAGCTCTTCAGCGGCTAGGAGACCTTTATCCAACCCCAACATTCAGTACTTC CASSSSAARRPLSNPNIQYF
- TRBJ1-1 - TRBV5-5 TGTGCCAGCAGCTTTGGCGGGTTGAACACTGAAGCTTTCTTT CASSFGGLNTEAFF
TRBD1 TRBJ1-1 few TRBV6-5 TGTGCCAGCAGGCCCATCGACAGGGTACAAACTGAAGCTTTCTTT CASRPIDRVQTEAFF
- TRBJ2-1 - TRBV2 TGTGCCAGCGGACTGTACAATGAGCAGTTCTTC CASGLYNEQFF
TRBD1 TRBJ2-1 - TRBV10-3 TGTGCCATCAGTGCAACTCCGGGACAGGGAAACAATGAGCAGTTCTTC CAISATPGQGNNEQFF
- TRBJ1-1 - TRBV2 TGTGCCAGCAGTGAAGCTCCGGGGGCTTTCTTT CASSEAPGAFF
- TRBJ2-3 once TRBV14 TGTGCCAGCAGCCAAGCATGGCAGGGTGCAGATACGCAGTATTTT CASSQAWQGADTQYF
TRBD1 TRBJ2-7 - TRBV7-2 TGTGCCAGCAGCTCCGGGGACAGGACCGGCTCCTACGAGCAGTACTTC CASSSGDRTGSYEQYF
TRBD1 TRBJ2-3 - TRBV5-1 TGCGCCAGCAGCTCCGGGCGAAGTCGAGGACAGGGGACAGATACGCAGTATTTT CASSSGRSRGQGTDTQYF
- TRBJ2-2 - TRBV19 TGTGCCAGTAGCCAAGACCCCATCGGGGAGCTGTTTTTT CASSQDPIGELFF
- TRBJ2-7 - TRBV3-1/TRBV3-2 TGTGCCAGCAGCCAGGGGGTAGAGGGAAGGAAGTACTTC CASSQGVEGRKYF
- TRBJ2-2 - TRBV7-3 TGTGCCAGCAGCCCCCGCCTCGGGGAGCTGTTTTTT CASSPRLGELFF
- TRBJ2-1 - TRBV12-3/TRBV12-4 TGTGCCAGCAGTTTACGGGGATTTGAGCAGTTCTTC CASSLRGFEQFF
TRBD1 TRBJ2-5 - TRBV18 TGTGCCAGCTCGAACTACGGGACAGGGGGTCTGAGTAGATACTTC CASSNYGTGGLSRYF
- TRBJ2-3 - TRBV19 TGTGCCAGTAGTGGAGGCTCCCTGAGCACAGATACGCAGTATTTT CASSGGSLSTDTQYF
TRBD2 TRBJ2-3 - TRBV5-1 TGCGCCAGCAGCCGGGGACTAGCGGGTCTTTATACCACAGATACGCAGTATTTT CASSRGLAGLYTTDTQYF
- TRBJ1-6 - TRBV5-1 TGCGCCAGCAGCTTGAGGGGCCATAATTCACCCCTCCACTTT CASSLRGHNSPLHF
- TRBJ2-6 - TRBV5-5 TGTGCCAGCAGCTCATGGGACAACTCTGGGGCCAACGTCCTGACTTTC CASSSWDNSGANVLTF
- TRBJ1-1 few TRBV4-1 TGCGCCAGCAGCCAAGAGGGGAACAGTCCGAACACTGAAGCTTTCTTT CASSQEGNSPNTEAFF
- TRBJ1-5 - TRBV6-5 TGTGCCAGCAATGGGGGGAGTAGCAATCAGCCCCAGCATTTT CASNGGSSNQPQHF
- TRBJ2-7 - TRBV15 TGTGCCACCAGCAGAGATCGGGAGATCTCCTACGAGCAGTACTTC CATSRDREISYEQYF
TRBD1 TRBJ1-2 - TRBV27 TGTGCCAGCAGTTTTATCGGGACAGGGTTGGAGGGCTACACCTTC CASSFIGTGLEGYTF
- TRBJ1-2 - TRBV5-6 TGTGCCAGCAGCTTGACAGGGACGGGCTACACCTTC CASSLTGTGYTF
- TRBJ1-1 few TRBV10-2 TGCGCCAGCAGTGAACAGAACACTGAAGCTTTCTTT CASSEQNTEAFF
- TRBJ2-5 few TRBV1 TGCACCAGCAGCGACAATTTGACTATCCTGGTGATTGAGACCCAGTACTTC CTSSDNLTILVIETQYF
- TRBJ2-1 - TRBV5-1 TGCGCCAGCAGCTTGGTGGCCTTAGATGAGCAGTTCTTC CASSLVALDEQFF